A single sample gave rise to the 14 T cell receptor beta chains below, sequenced in a study of post-analysis software for immune sequencing data. Study-wide points: The five TRBV segments detected at higher frequency in patients than in controls included TRBV5-6, TRBV5-1 and TRBV20-1.

The antigens of these receptors remain unknown. Each TCR beta cDNA library carried unique molecular identifiers. Each CDR3 protein gets one entry after TCRdb re-called the PCR reads with MiXCR. This sample has roughly 730,000 distinct CDR3 sequences, with 25% to 30% found just once. Sequenced: blood. These receptor sequences come from a girl under 18 with multiple sclerosis.

The chain employs TRBV28 and TRBJ2-1; 8 bases are shared with TRBD2. The trim removed 10 bases at V and 4 bases at J, leaving 6 bases unmatched. Germline CDR1 MDHEN, CDR2 SYDVKM. This CDR3 is built from 13 residues. CDR3 sequence: CATTLAAYNEQFF. Here the CDR3 DNA reads TGTGCCACAACACTAGCGGCTTACAATGAGCAGTTCTTC.

This clonotype was seen more than once but under ten times. This chain links TRBV6-5 with TRBJ1-1, with TRBD1 identical over 8 bases. The J segment lost 2 bases and the V segment lost 6 bases, leaving 5 bases of the junction unmatched. CDR1 is MNHEY, CDR2 SVGAGI, per germline. This CDR3 has 14 residues. The CDR3 reads CASRLGQANTEAFF. The CDR3, as DNA: TGTGCCAGCAGACTGGGACAGGCTAACACTGAAGCTTTCTTT.

This clonotype showed up just a few times. The rearrangement joins TRBV3-1 to TRBJ1-2, with D tentatively TRBD1 (5 bases). This CDR3 comprises 11 residues. The V gene's germline CDR1 is LGHDT and CDR2 YNNKEL (reference sequence). CDR3 sequence: CVGAVNYGYTF. CDR3 DNA sequence: TGTGTCGGGGCAGTCAACTATGGCTACACCTTC.

The chain uses TRBV4-1 and TRBJ1-1; 8 bases are a match to TRBD1. Germline V gene lookup returns CDR1 MGHRA and CDR2 YSYEKL. This CDR3 is built from 13 residues. Unmatched junction bases numbered 5, after V lost 10 bases and J lost 1 base. The CDR3 loop reads CANIDRGNTEAFF. The CDR3 region has the DNA TGCGCCAACATCGACAGGGGGAACACTGAAGCTTTCTTT.

This clonotype was observed a handful of times. Here the CDR3 reads CSAPKTRVQTIQETQYF. The CDR3 DNA follows: TGCAGTGCCCCAAAAACCCGAGTACAGACGATCCAAGAGACCCAGTACTTC. The V gene is TRBV20-1, the J gene TRBJ2-5; D uncertain. Germline CDR1 and CDR2: DFQATT and SNEGSKA (reference sequence). V was shortened by 6 bases and J by 1 base, with 24 bases between the two germline ends. The CDR3 length is 17 residues.

This rearrangement joins TRBV11-2 to TRBJ1-3, with TRBD1 identical over 7 bases. The CDR3 is made up of 16 amino acids. Germline V gene lookup returns CDR1 SGHAT and CDR2 FQNNGV. V gave up 5 bases and J gave up 4 bases; unmatched junction bases: 11. CDR3 in amino acids: CASSHLRGQRGNTIYF. CDR3 sequence (DNA): TGTGCCAGCAGCCATCTAAGGGGGCAGAGAGGAAACACCATATATTTT.

The chain joins TRBV20-1 to TRBJ2-1, with 15 nucleotides matching TRBD2. The CDR3 runs to 16 residues. Germline V lookup: CDR1 DFQATT, CDR2 SNEGSKA (reference sequence). J lost 7 bases, V lost 6 bases, and 10 bases had no gene match. The CDR3 loop reads CSAWTSGRAVGNEQFF. The CDR3, as DNA: TGCAGTGCCTGGACTAGCGGGAGGGCCGTGGGGAATGAGCAGTTCTTC.

About this clonotype itself: At one end the junction does not follow the germline gene, possibly because of a read error. Here the CDR3 DNA reads TGTGCCAGCAGGGAAGGACCCATGAGGGAGACCCAGTACTTC. Protein: CASREGPMRETQYF. The rearrangement uses TRBV6-1 and TRBJ2-5; unclear D gene. CDR1 is MNHNS and CDR2 is SASEGT in the germline V gene. The CDR3 consists of 14 residues.

This sequence joins TRBV24-1 and TRBJ1-5; the D is unclear. The CDR3 consists of 14 residues. Germline assignment: CDR1 KGHDR and CDR2 SFDVKD. V was shortened by 2 bases and J by 4 bases, with 8 bases between the two germline ends. Here the CDR3 DNA reads TGTGCCACCAGTGATTCCGGACCGAATCAGCCCCAGCATTTT. Its translation is CATSDSGPNQPQHF.

The CDR3 sequence is CASSQTGRWTEAFF. The CDR3 nucleotides read TGCGCCAGCAGCCAGACGGGGCGGTGGACTGAAGCTTTCTTT. The chain is built from TRBV4-1 and TRBJ1-1; D might be TRBD1 (5 bases). The CDR3 loop spans 14 amino acids. Germline V gives CDR1 MGHRA, CDR2 YSYEKL. V was shortened by 3 bases and J by 5 bases, with 13 bases between the two germline ends.

This clonotype was recorded a few times. The chain couples TRBV9 to TRBJ1-2, with no clear D. The germline gives CDR1 SGDLS, CDR2 YYNGEE. The CDR3 covers 13 residues. Trimming shortened V by 0 bases and J by 2 bases, and 5 bases separated the two germline ends. CDR3 nucleotide sequence: TGTGCCAGCAGCGTAGGGTCGAACTATGGCTACACCTTC. This encodes CASSVGSNYGYTF.

This clonotype was seen more than once but under ten times. The genes are TRBV20-1 and TRBJ2-3, with 10 bases aligning to TRBD2. Germline assignment: CDR1 DFQATT and CDR2 SNEGSKA (reference sequence). CDR3 length: 14 amino acids. V lost 6 bases and J lost 5; bases outside the gene matches: 8. CDR3: CSAMLAGVVDTQYF. The CDR3 DNA reads TGCAGTGCGATGCTAGCGGGAGTAGTAGATACGCAGTATTTT.

V is TRBV20-1 and J is TRBJ1-1, with a weak D call TRBD1 (6 bases). V lost 7 bases to trimming and J lost 1 base, with 10 bases between them. Germline assignment: CDR1 DFQATT and CDR2 SNEGSKA (reference sequence). The CDR3 is 12 residues long. CDR3 nucleotides: TGCAGTGGGGGGCGGCAGAACACTGAAGCTTTCTTT. As protein: CSGGRQNTEAFF.

Only a few counts were recorded for this clonotype. The chain has TRBV7-2 and TRBJ2-7; no clear D. CDR1 and CDR2 from the germline V gene are SGHTA and FQGNSA. The CDR3 length is 14 residues. V gave up 4 bases and J gave up 2 bases, with 12 bases separating them. The CDR3 DNA sequence: TGTGCCAGCAGCTCGTACGCGGCTACCTACGAGCAGTACTTC. Its protein product is CASSSYAATYEQYF.